The source of this T cell receptor beta chain is a study of OX40 agonist ivuxolimab in advanced cancers. Study-wide findings and caveats: Low normalized T-cell clonal expansion was additionally recorded for some nonresponders.

This CDR3 has 12 residues. V gave up 8 bases and J gave up 5 bases, with 10 bases separating them. Germline CDR1 SNHLY, CDR2 FYNNEI. Generated by immunoSEQ multiplex PCR, the TCRdb table keeps only in-frame clones and is missing some. Among 19,000 or so clones listed, over 65% were seen once. Systemic immunosuppression or autoimmune disease history was grounds to exclude patients. Peripheral blood came from all dose cohorts at three timepoints. A word on this clone: Its antigen is unknown.

This clonotype originated in an adult with an advanced solid tumor such as melanoma, head and neck, liver or kidney cancer. Here the sequenced sample was CD4+ or CD8+ T cells sorted from blood, taken in a trial of the OX40 agonist ivuxolimab. The V call is TRBV2, the J call TRBJ2-1; D is uncertain. The CDR3 loop is CASVDIDNEQFF. The CDR3 DNA follows: TGTGCCAGCGTTGACATAGACAATGAGCAGTTCTTC.